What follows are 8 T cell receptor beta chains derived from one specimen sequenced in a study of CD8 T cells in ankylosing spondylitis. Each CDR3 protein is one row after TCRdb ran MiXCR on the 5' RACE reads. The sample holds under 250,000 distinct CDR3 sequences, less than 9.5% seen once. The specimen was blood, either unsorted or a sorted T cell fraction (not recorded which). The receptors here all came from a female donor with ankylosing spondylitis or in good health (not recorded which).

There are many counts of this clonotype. This CDR3 reads CSVEARGMYNEQFF. The CDR3, as DNA: TGCAGCGTTGAAGCCAGGGGGATGTACAATGAGCAGTTCTTC. The rearrangement links TRBV29-1 to TRBJ2-1; 7 bases are shared with TRBD1. This CDR3 region has 14 residues. Germline V gene sequence: CDR1 SQVTM, CDR2 ANQGSEA. The junction had 4 bases not matched to a gene; V was cut back by 1 base and J by 4 bases.

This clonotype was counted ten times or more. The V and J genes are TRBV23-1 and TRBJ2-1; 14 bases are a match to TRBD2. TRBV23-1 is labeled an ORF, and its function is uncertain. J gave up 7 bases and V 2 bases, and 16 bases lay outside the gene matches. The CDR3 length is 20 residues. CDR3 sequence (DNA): TGCGCCAGCAGTCAAGGGCCCGGGACAGGGGGGACTAGCGGGAGAAATGAGCAGTTCTTC. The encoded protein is CASSQGPGTGGTSGRNEQFF.

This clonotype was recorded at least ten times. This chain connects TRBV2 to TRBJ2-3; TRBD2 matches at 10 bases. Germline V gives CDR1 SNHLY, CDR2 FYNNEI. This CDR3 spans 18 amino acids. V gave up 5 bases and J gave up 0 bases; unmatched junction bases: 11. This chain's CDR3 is CASSISSGSLTSTDTQYF. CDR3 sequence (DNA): TGTGCCAGCAGTATCTCTAGCGGGAGTTTGACGAGCACAGATACGCAGTATTTT. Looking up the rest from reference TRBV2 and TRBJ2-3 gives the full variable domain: EPEVTQTPSHQVTQMGQEVILRCVPISNHLYFYWYRQILGQKVEFLVSFYNNEISEKSEIFDDQFSVERPDGSNFTLKIRSTKLEDSAMYFCASSISSGSLTSTDTQYFGPGTRLTVL.

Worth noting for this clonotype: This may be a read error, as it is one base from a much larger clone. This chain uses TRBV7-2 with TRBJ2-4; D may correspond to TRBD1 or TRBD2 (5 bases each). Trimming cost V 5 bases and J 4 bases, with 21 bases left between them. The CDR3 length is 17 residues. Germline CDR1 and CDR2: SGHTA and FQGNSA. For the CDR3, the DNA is TGTGCCAGCAGCCAAGCCCCCCTCATAGGGACGAAAAACATTCAGTACTTC. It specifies CASSQAPLIGTKNIQYF.

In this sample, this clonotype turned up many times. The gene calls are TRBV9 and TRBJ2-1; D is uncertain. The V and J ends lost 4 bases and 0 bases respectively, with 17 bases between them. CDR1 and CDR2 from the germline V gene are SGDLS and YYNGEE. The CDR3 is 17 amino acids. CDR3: CASSPQIRQSSYNEQFF. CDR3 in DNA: TGTGCCAGCAGCCCCCAGATCCGACAAAGCTCCTACAATGAGCAGTTCTTC.

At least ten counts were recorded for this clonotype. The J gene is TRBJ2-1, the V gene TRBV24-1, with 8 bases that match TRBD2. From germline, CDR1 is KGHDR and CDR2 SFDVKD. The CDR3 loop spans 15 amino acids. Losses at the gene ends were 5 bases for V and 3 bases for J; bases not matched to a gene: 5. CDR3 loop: CATSGGGGNYNEQFF. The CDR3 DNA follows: TGTGCCACCAGTGGTGGCGGGGGGAACTACAATGAGCAGTTCTTC.

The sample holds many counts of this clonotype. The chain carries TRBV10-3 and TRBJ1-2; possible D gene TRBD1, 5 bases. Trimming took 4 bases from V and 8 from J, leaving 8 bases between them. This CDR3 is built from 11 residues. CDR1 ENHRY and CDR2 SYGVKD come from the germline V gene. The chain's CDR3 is CAISAGGGYTF. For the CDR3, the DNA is TGTGCCATCAGTGCCGGGGGAGGCTACACCTTC.

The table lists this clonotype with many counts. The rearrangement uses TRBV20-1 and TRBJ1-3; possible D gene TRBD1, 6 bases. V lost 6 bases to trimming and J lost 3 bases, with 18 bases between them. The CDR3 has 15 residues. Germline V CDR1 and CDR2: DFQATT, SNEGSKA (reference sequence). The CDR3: CSARTLTGFGNTIYF. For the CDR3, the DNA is TGCAGTGCCCGCACCCTTACAGGGTTTGGAAACACCATATATTTT.